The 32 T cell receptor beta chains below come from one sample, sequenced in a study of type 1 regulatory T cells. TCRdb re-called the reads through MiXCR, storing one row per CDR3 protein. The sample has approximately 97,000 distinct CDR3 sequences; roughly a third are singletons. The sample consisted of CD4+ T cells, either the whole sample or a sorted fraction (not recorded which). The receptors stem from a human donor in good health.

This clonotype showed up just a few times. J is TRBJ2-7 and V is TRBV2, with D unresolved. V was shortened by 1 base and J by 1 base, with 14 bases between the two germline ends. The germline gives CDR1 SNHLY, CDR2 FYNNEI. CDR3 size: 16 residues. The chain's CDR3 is CASSEDRRLRSYEQYF. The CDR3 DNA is TGTGCCAGCAGTGAAGATAGGCGCCTTCGGTCCTACGAGCAGTACTTC.

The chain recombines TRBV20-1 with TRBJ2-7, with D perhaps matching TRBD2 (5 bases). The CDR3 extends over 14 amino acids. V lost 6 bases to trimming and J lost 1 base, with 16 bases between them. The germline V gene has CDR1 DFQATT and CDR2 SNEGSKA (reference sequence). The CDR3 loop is CSATPGIGSYEQYF. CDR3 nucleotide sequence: TGCAGTGCAACCCCCGGGATAGGGTCCTACGAGCAGTACTTC.

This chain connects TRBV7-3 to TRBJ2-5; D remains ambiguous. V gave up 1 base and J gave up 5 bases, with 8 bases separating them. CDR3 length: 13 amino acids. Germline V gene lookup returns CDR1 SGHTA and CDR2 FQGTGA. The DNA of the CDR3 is TGTGCCAGCAGCTTAATACTGGGGGAGACCCAGTACTTC. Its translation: CASSLILGETQYF.

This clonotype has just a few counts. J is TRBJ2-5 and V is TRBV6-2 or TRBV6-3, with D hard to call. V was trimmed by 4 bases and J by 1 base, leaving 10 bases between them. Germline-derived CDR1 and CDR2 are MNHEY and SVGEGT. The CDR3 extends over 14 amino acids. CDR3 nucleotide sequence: TGTGCCAGCAGTTCGGTGGGGTTCCAAGAGACCCAGTACTTC. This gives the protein CASSSVGFQETQYF.

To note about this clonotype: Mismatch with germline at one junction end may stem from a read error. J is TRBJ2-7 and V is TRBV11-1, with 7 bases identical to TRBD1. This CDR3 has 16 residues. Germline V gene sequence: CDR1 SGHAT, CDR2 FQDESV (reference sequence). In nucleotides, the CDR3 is TGTGCCGGCAGCCAAGGGACAGCTCTCTTAACCTACGAGCAGTACTTC. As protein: CAGSQGTALLTYEQYF.

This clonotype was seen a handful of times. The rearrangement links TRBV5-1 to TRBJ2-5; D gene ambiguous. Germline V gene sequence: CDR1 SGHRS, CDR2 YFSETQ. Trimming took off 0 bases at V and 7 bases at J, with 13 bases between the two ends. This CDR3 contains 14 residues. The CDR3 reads CASSLEGSLGTQYF. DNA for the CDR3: TGCGCCAGCAGCTTGGAAGGGTCGCTGGGGACCCAGTACTTC.

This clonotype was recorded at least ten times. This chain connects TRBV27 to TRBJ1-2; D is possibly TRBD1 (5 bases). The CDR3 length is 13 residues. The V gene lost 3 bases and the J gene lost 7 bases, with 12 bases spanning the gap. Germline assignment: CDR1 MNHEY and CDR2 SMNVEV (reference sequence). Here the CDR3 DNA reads TGTGCCAGCAGTTTGTACGGGGGAGGTGGCTACACCTTC. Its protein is CASSLYGGGGYTF.

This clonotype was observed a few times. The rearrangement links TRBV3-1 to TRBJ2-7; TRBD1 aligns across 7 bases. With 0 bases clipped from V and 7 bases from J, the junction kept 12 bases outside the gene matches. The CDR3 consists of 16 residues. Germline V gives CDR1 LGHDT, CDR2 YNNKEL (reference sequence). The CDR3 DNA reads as TGTGCCAGCAGCCAAGATCTCGCGCAGGGGGTTTGGGAGCAGTACTTC. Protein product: CASSQDLAQGVWEQYF.

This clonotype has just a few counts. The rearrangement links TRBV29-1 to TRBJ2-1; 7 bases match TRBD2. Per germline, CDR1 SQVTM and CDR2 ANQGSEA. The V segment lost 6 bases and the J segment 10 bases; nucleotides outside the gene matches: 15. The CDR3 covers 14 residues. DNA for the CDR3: TGCAGCGTACCTGGGTTCGGGAGGAGGGGCGAGCAGTTCTTC. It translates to CSVPGFGRRGEQFF.

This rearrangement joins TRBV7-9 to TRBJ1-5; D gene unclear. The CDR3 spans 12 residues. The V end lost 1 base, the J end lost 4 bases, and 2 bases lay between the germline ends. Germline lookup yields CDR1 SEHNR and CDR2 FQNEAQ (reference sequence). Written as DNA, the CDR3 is TGTGCCAGCAGCTTAGATAATCAGCCCCAGCATTTT. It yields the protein CASSLDNQPQHF.

The CDR3 loop reads CASSYRQGFSYEQYF. The CDR3 coding sequence is TGTGCCAGCAGTTATAGACAGGGGTTCTCCTACGAGCAGTACTTC. The chain uses TRBV6-6 and TRBJ2-7; 8 nucleotides align to TRBD1. CDR1 MNHNY and CDR2 SVGAGI come from the germline V gene (reference sequence). The CDR3 has 15 amino acids. The V gene end was trimmed by 3 bases and the J gene end by 0 bases; junction bases not matched to a gene: 4.

The CDR3 is CASSLVASGIGSKNIQYF. The CDR3 nucleotides read TGTGCCAGCAGCTTAGTGGCTAGCGGGATCGGGTCCAAAAACATTCAGTACTTC. V and J are TRBV7-2 and TRBJ2-4; 9 nucleotides agree with TRBD2. This CDR3 has 18 amino acids. The ends lost 1 base at V and 2 bases at J; junction bases unmatched: 9. Germline V gives CDR1 SGHTA, CDR2 FQGNSA.

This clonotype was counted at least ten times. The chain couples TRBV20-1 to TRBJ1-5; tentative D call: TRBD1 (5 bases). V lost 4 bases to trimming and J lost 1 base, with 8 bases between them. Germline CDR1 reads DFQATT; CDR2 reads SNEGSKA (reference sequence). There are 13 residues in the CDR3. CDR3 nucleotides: TGCAGTGCTACCGGGGGAAGCAATCAGCCCCAGCATTTT. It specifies CSATGGSNQPQHF.

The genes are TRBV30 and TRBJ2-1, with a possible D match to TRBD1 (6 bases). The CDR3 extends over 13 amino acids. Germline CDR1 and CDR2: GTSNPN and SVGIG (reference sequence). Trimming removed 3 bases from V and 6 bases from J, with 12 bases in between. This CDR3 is CAWRSSGVNEQFF. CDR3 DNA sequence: TGTGCCTGGAGGTCCTCAGGGGTCAATGAGCAGTTCTTC.

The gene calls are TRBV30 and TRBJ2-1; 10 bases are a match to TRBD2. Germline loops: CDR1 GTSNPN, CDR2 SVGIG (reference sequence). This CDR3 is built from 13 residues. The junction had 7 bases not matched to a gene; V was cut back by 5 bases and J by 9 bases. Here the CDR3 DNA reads TGTGCCTGGGGGGCTAGCGGGAGTCGTGAGCAGTTCTTC. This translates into CAWGASGSREQFF.

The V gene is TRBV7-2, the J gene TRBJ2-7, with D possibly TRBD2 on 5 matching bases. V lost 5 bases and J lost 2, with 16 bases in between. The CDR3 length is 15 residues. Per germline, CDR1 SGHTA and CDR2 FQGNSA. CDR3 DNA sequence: TGTGCCAGCAGCACCCCCGGTACTAGGACCTACGAGCAGTACTTC. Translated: CASSTPGTRTYEQYF.

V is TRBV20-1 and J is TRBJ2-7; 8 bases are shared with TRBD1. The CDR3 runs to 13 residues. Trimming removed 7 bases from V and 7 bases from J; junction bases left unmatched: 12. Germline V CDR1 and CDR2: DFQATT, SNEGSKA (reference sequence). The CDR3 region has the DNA TGCAGTGTCGTAGGACAGGGAGCCCGAGAGCAGTACTTC. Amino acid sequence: CSVVGQGAREQYF.

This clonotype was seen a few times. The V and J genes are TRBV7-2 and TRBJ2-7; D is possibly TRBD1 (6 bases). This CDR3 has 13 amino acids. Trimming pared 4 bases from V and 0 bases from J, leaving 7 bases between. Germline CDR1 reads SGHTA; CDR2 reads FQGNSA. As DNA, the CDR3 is TGTGCCAGCAGCTGGACAGCCTCCTACGAGCAGTACTTC. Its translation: CASSWTASYEQYF.

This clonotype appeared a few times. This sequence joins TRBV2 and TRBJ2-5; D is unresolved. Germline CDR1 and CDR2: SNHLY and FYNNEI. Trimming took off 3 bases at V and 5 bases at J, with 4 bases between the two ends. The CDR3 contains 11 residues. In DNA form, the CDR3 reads TGTGCCAGCAGTGAGGGTGAGACCCAGTACTTC. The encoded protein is CASSEGETQYF. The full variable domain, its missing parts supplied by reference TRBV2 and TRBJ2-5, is EPEVTQTPSHQVTQMGQEVILRCVPISNHLYFYWYRQILGQKVEFLVSFYNNEISEKSEIFDDQFSVERPDGSNFTLKIRSTKLEDSAMYFCASSEGETQYFGPGTRLLVL.

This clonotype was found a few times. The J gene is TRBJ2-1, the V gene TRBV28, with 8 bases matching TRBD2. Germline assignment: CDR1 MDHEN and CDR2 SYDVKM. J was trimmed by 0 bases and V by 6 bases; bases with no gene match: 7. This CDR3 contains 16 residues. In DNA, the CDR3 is TGTGCCAGCAGATGGCCGGGACTAGGCTCCTACAATGAGCAGTTCTTC. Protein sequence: CASRWPGLGSYNEQFF.

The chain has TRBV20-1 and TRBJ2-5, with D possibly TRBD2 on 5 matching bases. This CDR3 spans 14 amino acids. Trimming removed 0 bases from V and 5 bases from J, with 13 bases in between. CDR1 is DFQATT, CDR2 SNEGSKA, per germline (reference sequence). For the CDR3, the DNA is TGCAGTGCTAGAGATCTGGGAGCATCGGAGACCCAGTACTTC. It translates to CSARDLGASETQYF.

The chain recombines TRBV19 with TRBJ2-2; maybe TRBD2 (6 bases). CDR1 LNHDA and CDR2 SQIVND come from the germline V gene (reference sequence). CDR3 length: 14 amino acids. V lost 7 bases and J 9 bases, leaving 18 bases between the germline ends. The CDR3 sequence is CASTLGPSARELFF. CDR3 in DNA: TGTGCCAGTACTCTGGGACCTAGCGCCAGGGAGCTGTTTTTT.

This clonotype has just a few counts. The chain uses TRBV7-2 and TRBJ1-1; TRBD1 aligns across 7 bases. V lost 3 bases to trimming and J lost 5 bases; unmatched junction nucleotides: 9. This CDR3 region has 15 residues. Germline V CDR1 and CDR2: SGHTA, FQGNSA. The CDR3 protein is CASSLLRQGETEAFF. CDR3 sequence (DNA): TGTGCCAGCAGCTTGCTCCGACAGGGAGAAACTGAAGCTTTCTTT.

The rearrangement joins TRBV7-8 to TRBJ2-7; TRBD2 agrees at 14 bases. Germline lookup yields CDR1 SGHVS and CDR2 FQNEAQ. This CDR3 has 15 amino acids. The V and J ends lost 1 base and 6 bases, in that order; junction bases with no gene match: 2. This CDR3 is CASSLGLAGGVEQYF. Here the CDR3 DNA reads TGTGCCAGCAGCTTAGGACTAGCGGGAGGGGTCGAGCAGTACTTC. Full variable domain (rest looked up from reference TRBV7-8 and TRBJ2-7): GAGVSQSPRYKVAKRGQDVALRCDPISGHVSLFWYQQALGQGPEFLTYFQNEAQLDKSGLPSDRFFAERPEGSVSTLKIQRTQQEDSAVYLCASSLGLAGGVEQYFGPGTRLTVT.

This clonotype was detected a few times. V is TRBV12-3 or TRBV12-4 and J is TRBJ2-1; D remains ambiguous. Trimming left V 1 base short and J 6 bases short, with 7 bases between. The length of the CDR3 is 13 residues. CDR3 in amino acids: CASSLVQLNEQFF. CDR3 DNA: TGTGCCAGCAGTTTAGTACAACTCAATGAGCAGTTCTTC.

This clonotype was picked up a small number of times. CDR3 region: CASSVETRAQETQYF. The DNA of the CDR3 is TGTGCCAGCAGTGTTGAGACCAGGGCCCAAGAGACCCAGTACTTC. This chain connects TRBV6-1 to TRBJ2-5; D is possibly TRBD1 (5 bases). CDR3 length: 15 amino acids. Germline lookup yields CDR1 MNHNS and CDR2 SASEGT. V shed 4 bases and J shed 1 base, with 13 bases lying between them.

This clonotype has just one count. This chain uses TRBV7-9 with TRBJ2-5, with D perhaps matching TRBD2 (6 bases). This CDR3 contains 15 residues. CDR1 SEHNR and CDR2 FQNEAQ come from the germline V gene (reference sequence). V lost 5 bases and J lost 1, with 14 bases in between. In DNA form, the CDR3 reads TGTGCCAGCAGCATATCGACTAGTGCCCAAGAGACCCAGTACTTC. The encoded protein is CASSISTSAQETQYF.

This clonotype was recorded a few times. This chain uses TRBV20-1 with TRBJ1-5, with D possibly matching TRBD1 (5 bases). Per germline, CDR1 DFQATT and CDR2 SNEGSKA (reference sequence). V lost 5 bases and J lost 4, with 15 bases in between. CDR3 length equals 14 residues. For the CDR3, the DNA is TGCAGTGCTGGGGGATTCGAGGAAAATCAGCCCCAGCATTTT. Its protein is CSAGGFEENQPQHF.

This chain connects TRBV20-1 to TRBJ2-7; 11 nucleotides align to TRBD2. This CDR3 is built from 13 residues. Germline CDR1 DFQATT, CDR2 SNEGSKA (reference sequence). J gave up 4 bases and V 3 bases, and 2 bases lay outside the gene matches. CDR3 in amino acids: CSASPSGRYEQYF. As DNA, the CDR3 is TGCAGTGCTAGTCCTAGCGGGAGGTACGAGCAGTACTTC.

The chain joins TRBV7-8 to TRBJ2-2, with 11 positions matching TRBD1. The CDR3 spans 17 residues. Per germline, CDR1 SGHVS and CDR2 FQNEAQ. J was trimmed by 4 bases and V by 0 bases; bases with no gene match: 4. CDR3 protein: CASSLADRGHVTGELFF. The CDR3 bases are TGTGCCAGCAGCTTAGCGGACAGGGGGCATGTCACCGGGGAGCTGTTTTTT.

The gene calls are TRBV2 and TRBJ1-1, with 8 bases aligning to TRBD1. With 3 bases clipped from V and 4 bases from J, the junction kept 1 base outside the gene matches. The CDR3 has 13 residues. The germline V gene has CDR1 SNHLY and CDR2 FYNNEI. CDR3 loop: CASSDRGPTEAFF. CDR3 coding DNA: TGTGCCAGCAGTGACAGGGGGCCCACTGAAGCTTTCTTT. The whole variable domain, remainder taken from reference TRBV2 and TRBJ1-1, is EPEVTQTPSHQVTQMGQEVILRCVPISNHLYFYWYRQILGQKVEFLVSFYNNEISEKSEIFDDQFSVERPDGSNFTLKIRSTKLEDSAMYFCASSDRGPTEAFFGQGTRLTVV.

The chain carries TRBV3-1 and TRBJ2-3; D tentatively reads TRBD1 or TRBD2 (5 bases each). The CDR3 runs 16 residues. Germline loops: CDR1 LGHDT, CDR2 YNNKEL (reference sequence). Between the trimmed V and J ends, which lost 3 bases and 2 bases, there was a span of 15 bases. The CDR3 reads CASSQSLGPNTDTQYF. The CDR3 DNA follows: TGTGCCAGCAGCCAGAGTCTGGGACCAAACACAGATACGCAGTATTTT.